The T cell receptor beta chain under discussion was sequenced for a study of cytomegalovirus exposure and HLA in healthy donors (dated by TCRdb to about 2017). Describing the broader study: According to an earlier analysis of a few hundred of the donors, about 180 million T cells yielded 90 million to 140 million unique TCR beta sequences and about 280 Gb of sequence data. An earlier analysis of 587 of the donors used high-throughput TCR beta sequencing to judge whether each TCR beta V gene segment behaved as functional or pseudogenic. An early release that covered about 600 HLA-typed donors contained approximately 290 gigabases of sequencing data and tens of millions of unique TCR sequences. Rather than drawing on any new phenotypic data, the later analysis identified candidate immune exposures from TCR beta sequences and the way those sequences occurred across donors. Typing coverage varied by locus: roughly 629-640 donors for A, B, C, DRB1 and DQB1; roughly 510 for DQA1; over 600 for DPA1; approximately 490 for DPB1. On average, over 200,000 unique TCR beta nucleotide sequences were sequenced per donor among 350 to 400 genotyped donors of the cohort, with roughly 19% of those sequences being non-productive. The study combined high-throughput TCR immunosequencing, statistical association of individual TCRs with disease status, and machine learning to predict cytomegalovirus infection status. Genome-wide SNP genotypes for about 65% of the 666 donors were used in a later genetic analysis, which treated that subset as a discovery cohort. Every repertoire in the discovery cohort had been generated on one and the same sequencing platform. Because of strong linkage in the cohort, a few DR-DQ haplotypes were treated as single units for association and clustering. The study profiled the T cell repertoires of 666 subjects by immunosequencing and related them to cytomegalovirus serostatus. A later analysis re-examined previously published TCR beta repertoires from more than 600 donors and added high-resolution HLA genotyping to investigate patterns of TCR occurrence. Class I and class II HLA loci were covered by the typing at four-digit resolution. In addition to the first cohort of 650 to 800 subjects, a separate validation cohort of approximately 130 different subjects was used. The genetic ancestry cluster associated with self-reported Caucasian donors included about four fifths of the roughly 410 genotyped donors. Alongside the repertoire data, information on donor age, sex, ethnicity and CMV serostatus was compiled. The study aimed to test whether signatures of past pathogen exposure could be identified by cataloging public T cell receptors. Findings and caveats that apply to the study as a whole: The cohort was sequenced for TCR beta chains only, and without alpha or paired-chain data the features that could be detected were limited. Linkage disequilibrium might explain the correlated functional status among segregating V segments, but an unknown experimental factor could not be ruled out. Because HLA typing was missing for some donors at each locus, association tests included only the typed subset. The only immune exposure information available for the cohort was CMV serostatus. A total of some 180 TCR beta chains were listed by the study as associated with cytomegalovirus. In an earlier analysis of 587 of the donors, most TCR beta V segments appeared in productive rearrangements about 87% or about 30% of the time, broadly matching IMGT annotations. In a later genetic analysis, a missense DCLRE1C variant was associated with V-gene and J-gene trimming of TCR beta chains, and the association was replicated in an independent cohort. The presence/absence analyses assumed that sequencing depth was roughly uniform across donors, and that assumption may not be true. The sequencing pipeline was judged likely to have produced a cluster of highly shared sequence variants as a technical artifact. Specific HLA alleles were associated with 15,000 to 20,000 TCR beta sequences at a false discovery rate of 0.05 in a later analysis. In both the original and validation cohorts, the classifier was reported to diagnose cytomegalovirus status with high specificity and sensitivity. In a later analysis, several top co-occurrence clusters were reported to appear linked to parvovirus B19, influenza, CMV and Epstein-Barr virus. Strong co-occurrence of HLA alleles, especially DR and DQ, made assigning TCR associations to individual alleles difficult. Because the 87-base-pair reads could not distinguish some IMGT-functional V segments, including TRBV6-2 and TRBV6-3, those segments were excluded. Three of the identified cytomegalovirus-associated TCR beta chains were confirmed in vitro to be specific for cytomegalovirus antigens. In a later analysis, TCR association rates were found to vary across HLA loci, with the most associated TCRs seen for DRB1 alleles and the fewest for HLA-C alleles. A later analysis found that most CMV-associated TCR beta chains appeared HLA-restricted, with HLA associations seemingly driven largely by CMV exposure. Most TCR sequences were observed very rarely across donors, whereas some public TCRs were present in many individuals. A further reported finding was that TCR beta sequences accurately predicted the HLA-A and HLA-B alleles for most subjects in the first cohort. The authors suggested that the approach could potentially be extended to other disease states and immunological phenotypes. Fewer than 20 rarely observed V segments, including chromosome 9 orphons, were excluded from the earlier analysis of some 590 of the donors because counts were too low. In a later analysis, HLA-associated TCR beta chains showed more clonal expansion and lower generation probabilities than non-associated chains that were equally common. In a later genetic analysis, fewer N-insertions in productive TCRs were reported among donors in an Asian-associated ancestry cluster than the roughly 700-donor mean.

With respect to this clone: The antigen it binds to is not known. Base qualities are not recorded, but no much larger clone differs from it by a single base.

From the cysteine through the phenylalanine, the CDR3 covers 13 amino acids. CDR3 DNA only is kept here, 39 bases in frame from base 1. CDR1 SGHRS and CDR2 YFSETQ were looked up in the germline V gene. The germline ends are 12 bases apart after V is trimmed by 4 bases and J by 8 bases. Library generation was performed with the immunoSEQ multiplex PCR assay. For the multiplex PCR, a mixture combining 60 forward primers for TCR Vbeta segments and 13 reverse primers for TCR Jbeta segments was used. A multiplex PCR assay on genomic DNA amplified the CDR3 region of rearranged TCR beta genes. Amplified TCR beta libraries were sequenced as 87-base-pair reads on the Illumina HiSeq System. In the original analysis: Across the 700 or so repertoires, a later analysis counted 80 million or so unique TCR beta chains, roughly 11 million of which were shared by at least two donors. Raw reads were error-corrected and collapsed into unique sequences by a nearest-neighbor algorithm in which closely related sequences were merged to remove PCR and sequencing errors. CDR3 sequences were aligned to IMGT reference sequences to assign V, D and J gene segments. For a sequence to be retained, a match of at least six nucleotides was required to both a V gene segment and a J gene segment. A rearrangement counted as productive if the CDR3 had no stop codons and remained in frame with V and J, and every other rearrangement counted as non-productive. CDR3 was defined according to IMGT convention as the region running from the second conserved V-encoded cysteine to the conserved J-encoded phenylalanine. Sequences without an unambiguous match to a single V gene segment were excluded from the earlier analysis of 450 to 750 of the donors. In an earlier analysis of 587 of the donors, V segments were called functional above 56.7% productive rearrangements and were called segregating when the between-donor standard deviation exceeded 5%. A statistical classification framework was built for diagnosing cytomegalovirus status from the catalog of TCR beta chain sequences. In a later analysis, V and J genes were assigned by comparing TCR nucleotide sequences against IMGT/GENE-DB human TR gene sequences. A later analysis assigned CDR3 sequences and most-parsimonious VDJ recombination scenarios with the TCRdist pipeline. A later analysis defined each TCR beta chain by its CDR3 amino acid sequence plus V-gene family, and excluded reads lacking a unique V-gene family. To address suspected cross-contamination and a sequencing artifact, a later analysis removed a few hundred highly shared, low-generation-probability nucleotide sequences. For each public chain, a later analysis derived a clonal expansion index from normalized ranks of inferred template counts within each repertoire. A later analysis computed generation probabilities with a VDJ recombination model fitted to out-of-frame rearrangements, and checked the results against IGoR. A later analysis scored TCR-TCR, TCR-HLA and TCR-CMV co-occurrence with hypergeometric tests, applying a repertoire-size bias correction to TCR pairs. A later analysis estimated false discovery rates by permuting HLA or CMV assignments 20 times. In a later analysis, co-occurring TCRs were grouped using DBSCAN, and TCRdist sequence similarity was added for clustering within HLA-allele-positive subsets. Co-occurrence clustering excluded repertoires with fewer than 30,000 or more than 120,000 public chains, plus five with anomalous nucleotide sharing. TCRdb carries this immuneACCESS record with in-frame sequences only. Its versions omit some clonotypes, under half of them owing to an unresolved V gene in the studies checked, with the rest unexplained. V, J and clone size were drawn from that table, and D and trimming were deduced from the DNA. In all, the sample holds about 99,000 clones, and 76% of those were seen once. 10% to 13% of the sample comes from the top ten.

The cohort was made up of about 670 healthy bone marrow donors. All cohort members were sampled while nominally healthy, although unrecorded immune exposures were likely present. The donor tested CMV seropositive and was one of the 289 seropositive cohort members. A peripheral blood sample was provided by each donor, and peripheral blood mononuclear cells were used for TCR beta sequencing. The Qiagen DNeasy Blood Extraction Kit was used to extract genomic DNA from the blood cell samples. Sequenced: PBMCs. This clonotype was sampled from a young woman in good health and CMV-seropositive. The chain is assembled from TRBV5-1 and TRBJ1-4; the D gene assignment is ambiguous. CDR3 protein: CASSGGPGEKLFF. The sequenced DNA is TGCGCCAGCAGCGGAGGGCCGGGGGAAAAACTGTTTTTT.